This T cell receptor (beta chain) was sequenced for a study of cytomegalovirus exposure and HLA in healthy donors. Study results and caveats: Cytomegalovirus-associated TCR beta chains were listed, numbering around 150.

It was with 60 Vbeta and 13 Jbeta primers that the PCR ran. Using immunoSEQ multiplex PCR, the repertoire was profiled, and TCRdb retains in-frame clones only, with some absent. The table records under 150,000 clones, 80% of them present only once. Germline assignment: CDR1 MDHEN and CDR2 SYDVKM. Trimming took off 6 bases at V and 2 bases at J, with 10 bases between the two ends. This CDR3 has 13 amino acids. Details on this clone: Antigen: not known.

The chain is built from TRBV28 and TRBJ1-1; D not certain. This clonotype was obtained from a man aged 30-40 years in good health and CMV-seronegative. The material sequenced was PBMCs. The CDR3 region has the DNA TGTGCCAGCAGACCGGGTTTTAACACTGAAGCTTTCTTT. This translates into CASRPGFNTEAFF.